This T cell receptor beta chain emerged from a study of blood T cell repertoires in COVID-19 (dated by TCRdb to the early 2020s). Looking at the study overall: Samples covering the acute and convalescent phases of COVID-19 were provided by collaborators in the United States, Italy and Spain. The prospective study material was composed of cDNA or gDNA derived from T cells, B-cell-depleted T cells, or PBMCs. The dataset comprised deeply sampled blood TCRbeta repertoires from subjects exposed to, actively infected with, or recovered from COVID-19. The repertoires were made available in a free public database intended to serve as a resource for research on the immune response to SARS-CoV-2. The samples were drawn from two sources: the first 160 participants of the ongoing ImmuneRACE study, and fewer than 1,500 subjects contributed by 6 global collaborators. Sample metadata almost always included a de-identified subject ID, COVID-19 status, age in years and sex. Where available, HLA class I and class II types were obtained from metadata supplied by the sample provider rather than from assay-based typing.

The immunoSEQ Assay, a bias-controlled multiplex PCR, was used to amplify TCRbeta CDR3 regions from genomic DNA. As for how the authors treated the data: The number of nucleated cells in each sample was estimated by amplification of reference gene primers within the assay. To quantify the absolute abundance of each unique TCRbeta CDR3 rearrangement, sequence reads were collapsed and filtered. Productive Simpson clonality was computed per sample as the square root of Simpson's diversity index over productive rearrangements. What TCRdb holds here is the immuneACCESS table cut down to in-frame rearrangements. Part of the clones is not present; checked against another copy, under half of the missing clones reflect an unresolved V gene, and the others are unexplained. That table furnishes V, J and clone size, whereas the DNA furnished D and trimming. For this sample the table gives under 150,000 clones, of which around four fifths were detected only once. Together, the top ten hold roughly 12% of the sample.

On the study overall, not on this receptor specifically: The amount of clinical and demographic metadata varied by source and participant and was provided uncurated.

Counted from cysteine to phenylalanine, this CDR3 has 14 amino acids. The only DNA kept is the CDR3, 42 bases in frame from the first base. Each collaborating institution followed its own protocols to collect whole blood in K2EDTA tubes. Collaborator samples were shipped for TCRbeta analysis as frozen whole blood, isolated PBMCs, or DNA extracted from either sample type. Remarks on this clone: This clone's antigen is unknown. No much larger clone exists at a distance of one base, and base qualities are not known.

This TCR was sampled from a human donor in a cohort sampled during active COVID-19. What was sequenced was peripheral blood. Here the chain combines TRBV21-1 and TRBJ1-4. TRBV21-1 is marked as a pseudogene. The nucleotide sequence reads as follows: TGTGCCAGCAGTCTTCCCGGGGGTGGGGAAAAACTGTTTTTT. This yields the protein CASSLPGGGEKLFF.